The entry below gives a single TCR beta chain sequence along with its context. The data originate from a study of spatial heterogeneity in lung cancer. Per the germline V gene, CDR1 is SGHRS and CDR2 is YFSETQ. The germline V and J ends were trimmed by 4 bases and 4 bases, with 16 bases remaining between them. CDR3 size: 15 residues. A single record per CDR3 protein comes from TCRdb applying MiXCR to the 5' RACE reads. The sample carries fewer than 60,000 distinct CDR3 sequences, 6.5% to 7.5% recorded once. Indicated time point: blood at routine non-recurrence follow-up after resection. In each case, whole RNA from tumor, nontumor lung or frozen PBMC was sequenced unsorted.

The chain has TRBV5-1 and TRBJ2-3, with no clear D. The sequenced sample was PBMCs, obtained at follow-up. This receptor was obtained from a female donor with early-stage non-small cell lung cancer. In nucleotides, the CDR3 is TGCGCCAGCAGCATGGGCTCCCAAACACCAGATACGCAGTATTTT. This encodes CASSMGSQTPDTQYF.